This TCR beta chain was recorded in a study of blood T cell repertoires in COVID-19. Seattle researchers signed up patients amid active infection and tracked them longitudinally. Clones were read by immunoSEQ multiplex PCR, and TCRdb kept only the in-frame ones, dropping some. The profile shows tens of thousands of clones, 70% to 90% of them singletons. V lost 2 bases and J lost 11, with 13 bases in between. This CDR3 contains 13 residues. CDR1 and CDR2 (germline): MNHNS, SASEGT. The chain is built from TRBV6-1 and TRBJ1-5; TRBD1 might be the D (5 bases). The source material was peripheral blood. This TCR was recovered from a middle-aged man with COVID-19, enrolled during active disease. The CDR3 coding sequence is TGTGCCAGCAGTGAAACGGGGGTCGGGGCCCAGCATTTT. Its protein product is CASSETGVGAQHF.